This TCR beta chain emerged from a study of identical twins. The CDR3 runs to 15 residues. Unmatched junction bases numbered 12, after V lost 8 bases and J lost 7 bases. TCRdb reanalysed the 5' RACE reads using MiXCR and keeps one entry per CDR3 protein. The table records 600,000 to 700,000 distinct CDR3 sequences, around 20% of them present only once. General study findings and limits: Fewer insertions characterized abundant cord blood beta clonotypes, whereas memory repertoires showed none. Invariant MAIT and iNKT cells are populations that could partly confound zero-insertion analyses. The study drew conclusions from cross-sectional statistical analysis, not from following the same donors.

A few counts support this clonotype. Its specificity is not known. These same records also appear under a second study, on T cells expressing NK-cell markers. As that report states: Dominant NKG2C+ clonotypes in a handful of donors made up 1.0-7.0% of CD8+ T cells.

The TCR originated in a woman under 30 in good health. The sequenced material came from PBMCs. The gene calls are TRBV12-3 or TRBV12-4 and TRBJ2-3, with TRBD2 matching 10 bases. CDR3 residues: CASGKRGGHANTQYF. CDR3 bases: TGTGCCAGCGGAAAGCGGGGGGGCCATGCAAATACGCAGTATTTT.